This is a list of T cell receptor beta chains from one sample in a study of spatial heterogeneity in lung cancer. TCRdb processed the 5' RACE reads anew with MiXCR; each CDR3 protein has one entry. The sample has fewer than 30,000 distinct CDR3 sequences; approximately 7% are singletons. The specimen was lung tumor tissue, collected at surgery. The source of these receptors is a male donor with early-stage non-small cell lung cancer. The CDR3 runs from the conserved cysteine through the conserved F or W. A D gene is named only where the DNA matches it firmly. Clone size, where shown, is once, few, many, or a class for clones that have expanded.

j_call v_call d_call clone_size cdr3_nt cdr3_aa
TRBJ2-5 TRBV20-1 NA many TGCAGTGCTAGAGATTGGCAGGGGATAAAGACCCAGTACTTC CSARDWQGIKTQYF
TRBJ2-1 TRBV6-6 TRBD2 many TGTGCCAGCAGTTCACCCGGGATAGCGGGTCAGTTCTTC CASSSPGIAGQFF
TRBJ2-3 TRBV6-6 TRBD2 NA TGTGCCAGCAGTTACTCGGCTAGCGGGGGGGTCAGAAGCACAGATACGCAGTATTTT CASSYSASGGVRSTDTQYF
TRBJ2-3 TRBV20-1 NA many TGCAGTGCTAGAGATATAGGGGGAACAGATACGCAGTATTTT CSARDIGGTDTQYF
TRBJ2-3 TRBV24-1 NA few TGTGCCACCAGTGATTTTCGGGGGACGACAGATACGCAGTATTTT CATSDFRGTTDTQYF
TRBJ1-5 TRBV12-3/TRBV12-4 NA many TGTGCCAGCAGTGTGCTGGGGTCGCCTCAGCCCCAGCATTTT CASSVLGSPQPQHF
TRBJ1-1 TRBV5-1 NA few TGCGCCAGCAGCTTGGTCGGGGGACCGAACACTGAAGCTTTCTTT CASSLVGGPNTEAFF
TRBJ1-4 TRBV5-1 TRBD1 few TGCGCCAGCAGTTTGACAGGGGCTAGGGCTGAAAAACTGTTTTTT CASSLTGARAEKLFF
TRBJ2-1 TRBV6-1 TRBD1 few TGTGCCAGCAGCACGGGACAGGGGGCGTATGAGCAGTTCTTC CASSTGQGAYEQFF
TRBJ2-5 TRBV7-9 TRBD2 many TGTGCCAGCAGCTTGACTAGCGGGGCAAAGACCCAGTACTTC CASSLTSGAKTQYF
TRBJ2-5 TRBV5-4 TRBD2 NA TGTGCCAGCAGCTTGGACGCTCGCGGGAGGGGGGAGACCCAGTACTTC CASSLDARGRGETQYF
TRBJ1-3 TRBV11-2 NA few TGTGCCAGCAGCTTGTTGGGGGCTGGAAACACCATATATTTT CASSLLGAGNTIYF
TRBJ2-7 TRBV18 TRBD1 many TGTGCCAGCTCAGTAGGGACAGGGGGCAGGACCTACGAGCAGTACTTC CASSVGTGGRTYEQYF
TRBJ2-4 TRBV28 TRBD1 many TGTGCCAGCGCCAAGACAGGGTTAGCCAAAAACATTCAGTACTTC CASAKTGLAKNIQYF
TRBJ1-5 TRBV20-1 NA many TGCAGTGCTAGAAGGTGGGCAGATTATCAGCCCCAGCATTTT CSARRWADYQPQHF
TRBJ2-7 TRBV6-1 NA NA TGTGCCAGCAGTCGGACGGTTGCCTACGAGCAGTACTTC CASSRTVAYEQYF
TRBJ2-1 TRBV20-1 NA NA TGCAGTGCCCCTACGCTAGCTACGATCAATGAGCAGTTCTTC CSAPTLATINEQFF
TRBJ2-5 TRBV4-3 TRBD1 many TGCGCCAGCAGCCAACGGACAGGGGGCTCTCAAGAGACCCAGTACTTC CASSQRTGGSQETQYF
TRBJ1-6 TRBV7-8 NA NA TGTGCCAGCAGCCTTGCAGGGAGTTTTACTTATTCACCCCTCCACTTT CASSLAGSFTYSPLHF
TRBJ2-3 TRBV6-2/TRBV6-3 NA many TGTGCCAGCAGTTACTCGAATATCCAGGGGTACTTTTGTGATACGCAGTATTTT CASSYSNIQGYFCDTQYF
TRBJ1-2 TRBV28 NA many TGTGCCAGCAGCATACAGGGCGGCTATGGCTACACCTTC CASSIQGGYGYTF
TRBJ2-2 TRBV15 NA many TGTGCCACCAGCAGGGGCGCGGCGAACACCGGGGAGCTGTTTTTT CATSRGAANTGELFF
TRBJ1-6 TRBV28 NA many TGTGCCAGCAGTTTAACGCCTAATTGGGCAGGGGAGTCACCCCTCCACTTT CASSLTPNWAGESPLHF
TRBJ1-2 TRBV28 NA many TGTGCCAGCAGCCTGGGTGAGCGGTATGGCTACACCTTC CASSLGERYGYTF
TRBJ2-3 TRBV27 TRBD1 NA TGTGCCAGCAGTAGGACAGGGGGCACAGATACGCAGTATTTT CASSRTGGTDTQYF
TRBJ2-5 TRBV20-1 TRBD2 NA TGCAGTGCTAGAGATCGTCTAGCGGGGAAGGAGACCCAGTACTTC CSARDRLAGKETQYF
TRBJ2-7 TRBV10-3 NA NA TGTGCCATCAGTGACGTCTACGAGCAGTACTTC CAISDVYEQYF
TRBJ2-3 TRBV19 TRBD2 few TGTGCCAGTAGTATCCCTCTAGCGGGGGTCACAGATACGCAGTATTTT CASSIPLAGVTDTQYF
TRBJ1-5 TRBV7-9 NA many TGTGCCAGCAGCTTAGGTACTGGGGGGGTCAATCAGCCCCAGCATTTT CASSLGTGGVNQPQHF
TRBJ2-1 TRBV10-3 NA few TGTGCCATCAGTGAGTCCCAGTTCATCAATGAGCAGTTCTTC CAISESQFINEQFF
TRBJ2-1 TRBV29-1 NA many TGCAGCATCCGACAGTACAATGAGCAGTTCTTC CSIRQYNEQFF
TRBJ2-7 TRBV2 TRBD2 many TGTGCCAGCAGTGAAATTCCAGCGGGGGGCGCCGAGCAGTACTTC CASSEIPAGGAEQYF
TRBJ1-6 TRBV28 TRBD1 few TGTGCCAGCCAAGTCCCGACAGGGGACAATTCACCCCTCCACTTT CASQVPTGDNSPLHF
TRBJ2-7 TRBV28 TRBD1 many TGTGCCAGCAGTCCCCCCACAGGGGGCGCCGGTTACGAGCAGTACTTC CASSPPTGGAGYEQYF
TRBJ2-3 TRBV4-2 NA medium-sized TGTGCCAGCAGCCAGAGCAGGGGGGCTGCAGATACGCAGTATTTT CASSQSRGAADTQYF
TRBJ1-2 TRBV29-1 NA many TGCAGCGTTGAACCACAGGGAAACTATGGCTACACCTTC CSVEPQGNYGYTF
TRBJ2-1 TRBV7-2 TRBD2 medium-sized TGTGCCAGCAGCTTAATCAGCGGGGGGTTTGAGGGCGATGAGCAGTTCTTC CASSLISGGFEGDEQFF
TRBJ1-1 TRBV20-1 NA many TGCAGTGCTAGTACCTGGAATGAAGCTTTCTTT CSASTWNEAFF
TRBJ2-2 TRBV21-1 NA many TGTGCCAGCAGCAACGGGACTAGCAGGGTAGGAACCGGGGAGCTGTTTTTT CASSNGTSRVGTGELFF
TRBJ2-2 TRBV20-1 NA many TGCAGTGCTAGAGGGGACGGCACCGGGGAGCTGTTTTTT CSARGDGTGELFF